This entry is about one T cell receptor (beta chain). This specimen comes from a study of control samples from healthy donors and cancer patients. Germline V lookup: CDR1 SEHNR, CDR2 FQNEAQ (reference sequence). Unmatched junction bases numbered 7, after V lost 3 bases and J lost 3 bases. CDR3 length: 16 residues. Sequencing used immunoSEQ multiplex PCR; TCRdb keeps in-frame clones, though not all of them. The table lists about 58,000 clones, roughly 89% of them singletons. The specimen was PBMCs. J is TRBJ2-3 and V is TRBV7-9; 9 bases line up with TRBD1. The clonotype comes from a man in his 60s with colorectal cancer. In DNA, the CDR3 is TGTGCCAGCAGCTTGTCAACTGGGACAGGGACAGATACGCAGTATTTT. It encodes CASSLSTGTGTDTQYF. The full variable domain, in which reference TRBV7-9 and TRBJ2-3 provide the parts outside the CDR3, is DTGVSQNPRHKITKRGQNVTFRCDPISEHNRLYWYRQTLGQGPEFLTYFQNEAQLEKSRLLSDRFSAERPKGSFSTLEIQRTEQGDSAMYLCASSLSTGTGTDTQYFGPGTRLTVL.